The clone carrying this T cell receptor beta chain has ten or more counts. The antigen remains undetermined. The sample originates from a study of T cell repertoires in cytomegalovirus infection. Study in general: CMV infection together with matching HLA type was indicated by public TCR beta signatures. General study points: Summed public TCR beta family frequency identified CMV carriers bearing the relevant HLA. HLA-C-restricted CMV clonotypes gave the most frequent clonotype in two of eight donors.

This CDR3 has 12 amino acids. Germline-derived CDR1 and CDR2 are SGHVS and FQNEAQ. Trimming removed 5 bases from V and 6 bases from J, with 10 bases in between. TCRdb itself ran the reads through MiXCR, one entry per CDR3 protein. The table has tens of thousands of distinct CDR3 sequences, around 3.8% seen once; the top ten hold about 22%. The chain carries TRBV7-8 and TRBJ1-1, with D maybe TRBD1 (5 bases). The sequencing sample was made of PBMCs. The sequence was collected from a human donor in good health (CMV status not recorded). Some clones in this sample may be carry-over from other donors' samples. The CDR3 bases are TGTGCCAGCAGCCGTATGGGGGCTGAAGCTTTCTTT. Amino acid sequence: CASSRMGAEAFF.